This T cell receptor beta chain derives from a study of shared clonotypes between healthy human individuals. CD45RO negativity and positive selection for CCR7 defined naive CD8 cells, a population that excluded terminally differentiated effector memory CD45RA+ cells. The germline V gene has CDR1 SGDLS and CDR2 YYNGEE. Trimming removed 3 bases from V and 7 bases from J; junction bases left unmatched: 4. CDR3 length: 14 amino acids. The protocol was immunoSEQ multiplex PCR, while the TCRdb copy is restricted to in-frame clones and leaves out a portion. The table shows some 1,900,000 clones, with around 96% occurring only once. A note on this clone: The sample has other DNA sequences that encode this CDR3 too.

The sequenced sample was naive CD8+ T cells sorted from blood. This rearrangement joins TRBV9 to TRBJ1-6; 7 bases map to TRBD1. This TCR was sampled from a man aged 18 to 30 in good health. This chain's CDR3 is CASSAGTDNSPLHF. For the CDR3, the DNA is TGTGCCAGCAGCGCCGGGACAGACAATTCACCCCTCCACTTT.